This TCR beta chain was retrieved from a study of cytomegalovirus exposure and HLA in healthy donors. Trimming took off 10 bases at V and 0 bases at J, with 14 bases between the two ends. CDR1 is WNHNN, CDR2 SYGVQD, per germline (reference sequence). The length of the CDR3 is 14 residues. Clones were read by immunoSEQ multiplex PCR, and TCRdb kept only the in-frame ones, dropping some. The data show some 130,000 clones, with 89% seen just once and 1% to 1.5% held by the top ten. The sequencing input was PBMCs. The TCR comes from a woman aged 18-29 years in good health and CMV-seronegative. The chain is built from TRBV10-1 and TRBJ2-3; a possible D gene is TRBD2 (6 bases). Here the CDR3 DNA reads TGCGCCACCACCTCGGGAGATAGCACAGATACGCAGTATTTT. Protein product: CATTSGDSTDTQYF.